This T cell receptor beta chain was sequenced in a study of CD4+ T cells in melanoma. The study's findings and limits: Neoantigen-specific CD4+ T cells in melanoma reportedly had diverse differentiation states. CD8+ T cell, macrophage and B cell function reportedly correlated with neoantigen-specific CD4+ T cells.

Germline CDR1 and CDR2: LGHNT and FRNRAP. The CDR3 totals 13 residues. V lost 4 bases to trimming and J lost 3 bases, with 9 bases between them. This clone has only one observation. Antigen unknown. TCRdb's copy holds only in-frame clones and misses some; the assay was immunoSEQ multiplex PCR. The sample lists over 100,000 clones; about nine tenths were seen once. The receptor comes from a human donor with melanoma. V gene TRBV12-5 combines with J gene TRBJ1-1; D ambiguous. The sequenced sample was peripheral blood. The CDR3 DNA reads as TGTGCTAGTGGTTCTCGTTCGGACACTGAAGCTTTCTTT. It yields the protein CASGSRSDTEAFF. The entire variable domain, with the rest obtained from reference TRBV12-5 and TRBJ1-1, is as follows: DARVTQTPRHKVTEMGQEVTMRCQPILGHNTVFWYRQTMMQGLELLAYFRNRAPLDDSGMPKDRFSAEMPDATLATLKIQPSEPRDSAVYFCASGSRSDTEAFFGQGTRLTVV.